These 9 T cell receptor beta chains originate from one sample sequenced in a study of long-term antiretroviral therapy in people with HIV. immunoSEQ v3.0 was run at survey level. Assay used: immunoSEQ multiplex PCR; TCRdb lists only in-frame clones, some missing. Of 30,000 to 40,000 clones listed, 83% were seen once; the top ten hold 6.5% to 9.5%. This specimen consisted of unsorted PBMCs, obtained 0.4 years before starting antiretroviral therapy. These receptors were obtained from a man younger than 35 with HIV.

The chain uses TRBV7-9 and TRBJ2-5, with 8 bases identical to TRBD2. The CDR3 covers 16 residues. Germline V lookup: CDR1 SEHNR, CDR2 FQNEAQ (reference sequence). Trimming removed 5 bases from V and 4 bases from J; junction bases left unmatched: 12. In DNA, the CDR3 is TGTGCCAGCAGCGACCCCGGGACTAGTCTCCGAGAGACCCAGTACTTC. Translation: CASSDPGTSLRETQYF.

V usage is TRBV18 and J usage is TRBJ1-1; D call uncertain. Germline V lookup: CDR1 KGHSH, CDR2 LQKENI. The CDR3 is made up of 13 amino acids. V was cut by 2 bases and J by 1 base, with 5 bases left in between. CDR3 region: CASSPVGNTEAFF. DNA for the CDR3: TGTGCCAGCTCACCAGTGGGGAACACTGAAGCTTTCTTT. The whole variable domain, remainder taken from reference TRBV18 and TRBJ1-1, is NAGVMQNPRHLVRRRGQEARLRCSPMKGHSHVYWYRQLPEEGLKFMVYLQKENIIDESGMPKERFSAEFPKEGPSILRIQQVVRGDSAAYFCASSPVGNTEAFFGQGTRLTVV.

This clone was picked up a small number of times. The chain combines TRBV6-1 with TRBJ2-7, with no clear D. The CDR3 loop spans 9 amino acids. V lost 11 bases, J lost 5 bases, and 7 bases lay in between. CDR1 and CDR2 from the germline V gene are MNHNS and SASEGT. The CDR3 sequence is CAGRHEQYF. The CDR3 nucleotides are TGTGCCGGCCGCCACGAGCAGTACTTC.

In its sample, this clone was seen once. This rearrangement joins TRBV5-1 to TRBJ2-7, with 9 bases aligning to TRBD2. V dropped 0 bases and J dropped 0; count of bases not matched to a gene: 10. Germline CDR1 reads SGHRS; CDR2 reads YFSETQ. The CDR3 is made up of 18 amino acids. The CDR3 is CASSLALVSGGYSYEQYF. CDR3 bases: TGCGCCAGCAGCTTGGCCCTGGTAAGCGGGGGGTACTCCTACGAGCAGTACTTC.

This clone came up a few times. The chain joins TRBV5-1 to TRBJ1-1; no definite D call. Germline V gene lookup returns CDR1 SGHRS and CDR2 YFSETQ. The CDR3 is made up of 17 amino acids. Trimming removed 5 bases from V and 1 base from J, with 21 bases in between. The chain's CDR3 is CASSGLREGRKNTEAFF. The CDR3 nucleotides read TGCGCCAGCAGTGGTCTTCGGGAGGGCAGGAAGAACACTGAAGCTTTCTTT.

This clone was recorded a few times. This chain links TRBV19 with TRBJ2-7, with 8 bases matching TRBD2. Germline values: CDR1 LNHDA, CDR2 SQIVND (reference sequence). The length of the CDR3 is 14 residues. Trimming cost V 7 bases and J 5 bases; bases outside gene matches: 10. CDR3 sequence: CASIRGGSHDEQYF. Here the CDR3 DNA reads TGTGCCAGTATCCGGGGGGGCTCTCACGACGAGCAGTACTTC.

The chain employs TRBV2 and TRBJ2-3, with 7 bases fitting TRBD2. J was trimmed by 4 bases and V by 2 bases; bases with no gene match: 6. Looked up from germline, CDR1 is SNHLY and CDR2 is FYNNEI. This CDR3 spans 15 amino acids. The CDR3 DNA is TGTGCCAGCAGTGAATTCAGTCTAGCGGCAGATACGCAGTATTTT. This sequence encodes CASSEFSLAADTQYF.

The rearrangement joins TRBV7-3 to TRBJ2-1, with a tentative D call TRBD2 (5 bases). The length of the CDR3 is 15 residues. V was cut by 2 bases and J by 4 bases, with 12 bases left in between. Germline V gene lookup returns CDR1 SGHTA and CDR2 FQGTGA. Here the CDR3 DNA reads TGTGCCAGCAGCTTATTTCCGGGGAAGTACAATGAGCAGTTCTTC. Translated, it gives CASSLFPGKYNEQFF.

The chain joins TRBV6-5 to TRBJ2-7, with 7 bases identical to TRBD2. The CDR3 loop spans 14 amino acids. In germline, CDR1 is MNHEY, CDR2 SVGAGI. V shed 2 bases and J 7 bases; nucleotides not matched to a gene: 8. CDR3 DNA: TGTGCCAGCAGTTACGCGGGAGCCTTTGAGGAGCAGTACTTC. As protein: CASSYAGAFEEQYF.